The entry below describes one T cell receptor (beta chain). Its antigen remains unidentified. Regarding treatment: approximately nine-day PBMC culture with coronavirus spike peptide pools or control peptides (ViraFEST assay). Before the COVID-19 pandemic (2011-2018), CD4+ T cells were obtained from the unexposed donor. Expanded clonotypes were found by TCR sequencing after peptide-pool stimulation (ViraFEST). On days 3 and 7, half the medium was swapped for fresh IL-2-containing medium. The data belong to a study of vaccination and CD4 T cells after COVID-19. Study background: Samples after vaccination came a median 72 days past dose two, ranging 14 to 241. Regarding the study as a whole: Relatively few convalescent patients were studied, without early post-infection timepoints.

The V gene's germline CDR1 is SGHDT and CDR2 YYEEEE. V shed 4 bases, J shed 6 bases, and the junction held 9 bases outside the gene matches. The CDR3 loop spans 16 amino acids. The Oncomine TCR Beta short-read assay sequenced DNA from cultured CD4+ T cells. After culture, CD4+ T cells served as the source for genomic DNA extraction. TCRdb processed the PCR reads anew with MiXCR; each CDR3 protein has one entry. The sample carries some 10,000 distinct CDR3 sequences, roughly 31% recorded once. This chain links TRBV5-6 with TRBJ2-3; 12 nucleotides match TRBD2. The sample comprised CD4+ T cells from blood, cultured in vitro. This receptor was identified in a human donor in good health. As DNA, the CDR3 is TGTGCCAGCAGCCCTGGACTAGCGGGGCGGGGGGATACGCAGTATTTT. Protein product: CASSPGLAGRGDTQYF. Together with reference TRBV5-6 and TRBJ2-3, the CDR3 gives the full variable domain: DAGVTQSPTHLIKTRGQQVTLRCSPKSGHDTVSWYQQALGQGPQFIFQYYEEEERQRGNFPDRFSGHQFPNYSSELNVNALLLGDSALYLCASSPGLAGRGDTQYFGPGTRLTVL.